One sample yielded the 15 T cell receptor beta chains listed below, sequenced in a study of identical twins. TCRdb reprocessed the 5' RACE reads via MiXCR and lists one record per CDR3 protein. The sample consists of some 590,000 distinct CDR3 sequences, around 9.6% of them appearing once. These data also formed part of another study, on yellow fever vaccine responses in identical twins.

Sequencing was performed on PBMCs. These receptors all stem from a woman under 30 in good health.

This clonotype turned up a few times. The rearrangement joins TRBV7-9 to TRBJ2-1; 7 nucleotides agree with TRBD1. V lost 4 bases and J lost 9; bases outside the gene matches: 12. The germline CDR1 and CDR2 sequences are SEHNR and FQNEAQ (reference sequence). There are 15 residues in the CDR3. Written as DNA, the CDR3 is TGTGCCAGCAGCTGGCCTTCCGTAAGGGGGCTTGAGCAGTTCTTC. Protein sequence: CASSWPSVRGLEQFF.

The table lists this clonotype with a few counts. This chain uses TRBV27 with TRBJ2-2; 7 bases map to TRBD1. CDR1 is MNHEY and CDR2 is SMNVEV in the germline V gene (reference sequence). This CDR3 spans 15 amino acids. V lost 2 bases to trimming and J lost 4 bases; unmatched junction nucleotides: 4. The CDR3 loop reads CASSLRQGFTGELFF. Written as DNA, the CDR3 is TGTGCCAGCAGTTTAAGACAGGGATTCACCGGGGAGCTGTTTTTT.

In this sample, this clonotype turned up a few times. The chain combines TRBV30 with TRBJ2-3; no reliable D call. The CDR3 totals 12 residues. CDR1 and CDR2 from the germline V gene are GTSNPN and SVGIG (reference sequence). Trimming took 1 base from V and 2 from J, leaving 4 bases between them. In nucleotides, the CDR3 is TGTGCCTGGAGTGGTTCCACAGATACGCAGTATTTT. Translating it yields CAWSGSTDTQYF.

The chain joins TRBV2 to TRBJ2-3; the match to TRBD2 covers 8 bases. This CDR3 has 15 amino acids. Germline-derived CDR1 and CDR2 are SNHLY and FYNNEI. Unmatched junction bases numbered 11, after V lost 6 bases and J lost 6 bases. The CDR3 here is CASRASGSWSDTQYF. The CDR3 DNA follows: TGTGCCAGCAGGGCTAGCGGGTCCTGGTCTGATACGCAGTATTTT.

This clonotype was detected many times. The rearrangement uses TRBV10-3 and TRBJ2-1; D remains unclear. The germline CDR1 and CDR2 sequences are ENHRY and SYGVKD. Trimming removed 0 bases from V and 6 bases from J, with 0 bases in between. The CDR3 totals 11 residues. CDR3 amino acids: CAISESNEQFF. CDR3 DNA: TGTGCCATCAGTGAGTCCAATGAGCAGTTCTTC.

This clonotype came up a few times. This chain connects TRBV7-8 to TRBJ2-7, with D unclear. The CDR3 contains 13 residues. Per the germline V gene, CDR1 is SGHVS and CDR2 is FQNEAQ. With 6 bases removed from V and 7 bases from J, the gap between germline ends came to 16 bases. This chain's CDR3 is CASSDTPAQEQYF. Here the CDR3 DNA reads TGTGCCAGCAGTGACACCCCGGCTCAGGAGCAGTACTTC.

This clonotype was detected a few times. This chain uses TRBV7-2 with TRBJ2-7; TRBD2 matches 8 bases. This CDR3 spans 14 amino acids. V lost 3 bases and J lost 4; bases outside the gene matches: 5. From germline, CDR1 is SGHTA and CDR2 FQGNSA. In DNA, the CDR3 is TGTGCCAGCAGCTTGGGCGGGAGGATTTACGAGCAGTACTTC. It translates to CASSLGGRIYEQYF.

The chain is built from TRBV28 and TRBJ2-7; 9 bases match TRBD2. V trimming: 3 bases; J trimming: 0 bases; junction bases outside the gene matches: 9. The CDR3 has 17 amino acids. Germline CDR1 MDHEN, CDR2 SYDVKM. CDR3 loop: CASSFLSSGVSSYEQYF. The CDR3 nucleotides read TGTGCCAGCAGTTTCCTATCTAGCGGGGTAAGCTCCTACGAGCAGTACTTC.

CDR3 region: CAVKQGRDTGELFF. The CDR3, as DNA: TGTGCCGTCAAACAGGGAAGGGACACCGGGGAGCTGTTTTTT. The gene calls are TRBV10-3 and TRBJ2-2; possibly TRBD1 for D (6 bases). Trimming took off 11 bases at V and 3 bases at J, with 16 bases between the two ends. The length of the CDR3 is 14 residues. From germline, CDR1 is ENHRY and CDR2 SYGVKD.

This clonotype appeared a few times. The V and J genes are TRBV7-2 and TRBJ1-2; 7 nucleotides align to TRBD1. CDR1 and CDR2 from the germline V gene are SGHTA and FQGNSA. This CDR3 spans 14 amino acids. With V trimmed by 2 bases and J by 6 bases, 6 bases remained unmatched. CDR3 amino acids: CASSLRAGGDGYTF. Here the CDR3 DNA reads TGTGCCAGCAGCTTACGGGCAGGGGGAGATGGCTACACCTTC.

In this sample, this clonotype turned up a few times. The chain is built from TRBV6-2 or TRBV6-3 and TRBJ2-5, with D unclear. Germline loops: CDR1 MNHEY, CDR2 SVGEGT. This CDR3 comprises 13 residues. The V gene lost 1 base and the J gene lost 5 bases, with 8 bases spanning the gap. CDR3 sequence: CASSYYMVETQYF. The CDR3 nucleotides read TGTGCCAGCAGTTACTATATGGTGGAGACCCAGTACTTC.

This clonotype appeared a few times. For the CDR3, the DNA is TGCAGTGCGAGACTCATCGCTGCAGGGGATAATTCACCCCTCCACTTT. Translating gives CSARLIAAGDNSPLHF. The chain couples TRBV20-1 to TRBJ1-6; tentative D call: TRBD1 (6 bases). The CDR3 sequence is 16 residues long. V was shortened by 6 bases and J by 5 bases, with 20 bases between the two germline ends. The germline CDR1 and CDR2 sequences are DFQATT and SNEGSKA (reference sequence).

V is TRBV11-2 and J is TRBJ1-3, with a possible D match to TRBD1 (5 bases). The germline V gene has CDR1 SGHAT and CDR2 FQNNGV. The CDR3 consists of 15 residues. Trimming stripped 5 bases from V and 0 bases from J, with 11 bases between. As DNA, the CDR3 is TGTGCCAGCAGCCCGACAGAGTTCTCTGGAAACACCATATATTTT. Translated, it gives CASSPTEFSGNTIYF.

This clonotype was seen ten or more times. This chain joins TRBV20-1 and TRBJ1-6; TRBD1 agrees at 11 bases. Germline V gene sequence: CDR1 DFQATT, CDR2 SNEGSKA (reference sequence). This CDR3 is 18 amino acids long. Trimming removed 1 base from V and 2 bases from J; junction bases left unmatched: 7. The CDR3 DNA reads TGCAGTGCTAGAGTAAGGACAGGGGGCGCCGCCTATAATTCACCCCTCCACTTT. Translating gives CSARVRTGGAAYNSPLHF.

This clonotype has ten or more counts. V and J are TRBV11-2 and TRBJ2-1, with D maybe TRBD2 (6 bases). This CDR3 has 14 amino acids. Germline CDR1 and CDR2: SGHAT and FQNNGV. Trimming took off 7 bases at V and 0 bases at J, with 10 bases between the two ends. The CDR3 DNA reads as TGTGCCAGCACCGTACTAGCCTCCTACAATGAGCAGTTCTTC. It codes for CASTVLASYNEQFF.